This T cell receptor beta chain came from a study of T-cell memory formation after mild COVID-19. For the study at large: TCR clusters mostly belonged to single donors.

General observations from the study: Clones which contracted sat mainly in CM and EM if CD4+, and in EMRA if CD8+.

This CDR3 has 13 amino acids. The V gene end was trimmed by 5 bases and the J gene end by 5 bases; junction bases not matched to a gene: 6. Remarks on this clonotype: Its target is unknown.

After 5'RACE with constant-segment primers, TCR alpha and TCR beta cDNA libraries carrying sample barcodes and UMIs were obtained. TCRdb passed the 5' RACE reads through MiXCR, listing each CDR3 protein once. The sample records around 110,000 distinct CDR3 sequences, 17% being singletons. The material sequenced was PBMCs or a T cell subset sorted from them (not recorded which). V is TRBV12-3 or TRBV12-4 and J is TRBJ2-7; 7 bases fit TRBD1. The clonotype originates from an adult woman who had mild COVID-19 (a few samples of this study predate the infection). Cell type and time point are not known. This chain's CDR3 is CASSMGQFNEQYF. The CDR3, as DNA: TGTGCCAGCAGTATGGGACAGTTCAACGAGCAGTACTTC.